What follows are 2 T cell receptor beta chains derived from one specimen sequenced in a study of blood T cell repertoires in COVID-19. Sequenced by immunoSEQ multiplex PCR; TCRdb stores in-frame clones only, minus some. The repertoire holds around 56,000 clones, around 82% seen once, with more than 7% in the top ten. The sample taken for sequencing was peripheral blood. All receptors derive from a man aged 55 to 70 with acute or convalescent COVID-19.

The chain joins TRBV19 to TRBJ1-2; D remains ambiguous. V was pared by 3 bases and J by 10 bases, with 12 bases between. This CDR3 contains 12 residues. The germline V gene has CDR1 LNHDA and CDR2 SQIVND (reference sequence). The CDR3 spells CASSMRGGLYTF. As DNA, the CDR3 is TGTGCCAGTAGTATGAGAGGCGGCCTCTACACCTTC.

The chain employs TRBV19 and TRBJ1-2; the D gene is possibly TRBD1 (5 bases). With 5 bases removed from V and 4 bases from J, the gap between germline ends came to 11 bases. The CDR3 extends over 13 amino acids. Germline V gene lookup returns CDR1 LNHDA and CDR2 SQIVND (reference sequence). CDR3: CASSPQGGYGYTF. Here the CDR3 DNA reads TGTGCCAGTAGTCCCCAGGGTGGCTATGGCTACACCTTC.